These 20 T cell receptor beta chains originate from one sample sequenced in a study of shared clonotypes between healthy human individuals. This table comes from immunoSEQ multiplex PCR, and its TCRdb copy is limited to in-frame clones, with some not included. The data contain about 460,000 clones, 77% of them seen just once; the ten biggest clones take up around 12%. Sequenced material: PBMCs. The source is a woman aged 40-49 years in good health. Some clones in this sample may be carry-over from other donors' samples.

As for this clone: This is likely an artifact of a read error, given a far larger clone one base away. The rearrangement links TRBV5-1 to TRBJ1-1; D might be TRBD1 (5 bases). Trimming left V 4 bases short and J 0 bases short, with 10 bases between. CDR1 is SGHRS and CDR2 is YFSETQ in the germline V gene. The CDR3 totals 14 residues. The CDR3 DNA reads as TGCGCCAGCAGCAGGCTGACAGTGAACACTGAAGCTTTCTTT. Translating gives CASSRLTVNTEAFF.

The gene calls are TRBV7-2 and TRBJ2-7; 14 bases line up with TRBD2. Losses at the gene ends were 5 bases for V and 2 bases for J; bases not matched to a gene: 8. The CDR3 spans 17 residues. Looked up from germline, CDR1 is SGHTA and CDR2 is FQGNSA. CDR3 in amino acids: CASSRTGLAGGAYEQYF. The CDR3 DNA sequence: TGTGCCAGCAGCCGAACCGGACTAGCGGGAGGCGCCTACGAGCAGTACTTC.

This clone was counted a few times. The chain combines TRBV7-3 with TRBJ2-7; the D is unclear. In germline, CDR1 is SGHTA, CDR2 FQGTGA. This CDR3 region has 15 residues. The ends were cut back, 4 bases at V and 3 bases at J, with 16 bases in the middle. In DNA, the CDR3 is TGTGCCAGCAGCTCCATCCATGCGCGCTTCTACGAGCAGTACTTC. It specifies CASSSIHARFYEQYF.

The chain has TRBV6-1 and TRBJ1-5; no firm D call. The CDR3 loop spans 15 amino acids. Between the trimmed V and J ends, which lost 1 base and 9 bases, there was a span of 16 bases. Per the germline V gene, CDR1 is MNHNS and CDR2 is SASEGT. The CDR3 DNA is TGTGCCAGCAGTGAAGGACGGGAGGTTCGCATGCCCCAGCATTTT. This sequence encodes CASSEGREVRMPQHF.

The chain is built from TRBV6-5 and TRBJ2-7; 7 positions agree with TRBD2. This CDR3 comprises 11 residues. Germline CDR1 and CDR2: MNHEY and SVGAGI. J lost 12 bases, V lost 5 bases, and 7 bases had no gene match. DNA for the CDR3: TGTGCCAGCAGTAACGGGGACTATCGGTACTTC. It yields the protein CASSNGDYRYF.

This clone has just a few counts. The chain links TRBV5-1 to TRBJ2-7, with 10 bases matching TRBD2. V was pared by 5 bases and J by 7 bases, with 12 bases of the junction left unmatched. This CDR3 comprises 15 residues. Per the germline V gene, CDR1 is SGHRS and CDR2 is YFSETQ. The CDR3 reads CASRFSGTSALEQYF. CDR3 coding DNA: TGCGCCAGCAGATTCTCCGGGACTAGCGCGTTAGAGCAGTACTTC.

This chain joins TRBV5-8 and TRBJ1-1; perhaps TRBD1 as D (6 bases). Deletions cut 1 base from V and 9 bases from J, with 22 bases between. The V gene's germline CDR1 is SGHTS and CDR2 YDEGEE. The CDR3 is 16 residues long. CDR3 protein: CASSLYVGGPTHQAFF. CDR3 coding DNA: TGTGCCAGCAGCTTGTACGTCGGGGGGCCCACTCATCAAGCTTTCTTT.

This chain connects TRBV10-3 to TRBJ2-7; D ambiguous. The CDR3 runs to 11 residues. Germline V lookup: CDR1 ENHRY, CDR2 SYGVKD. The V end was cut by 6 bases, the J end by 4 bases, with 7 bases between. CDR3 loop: CAIRVGYEQYF. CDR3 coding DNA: TGTGCCATCAGGGTTGGGTACGAGCAGTACTTC.

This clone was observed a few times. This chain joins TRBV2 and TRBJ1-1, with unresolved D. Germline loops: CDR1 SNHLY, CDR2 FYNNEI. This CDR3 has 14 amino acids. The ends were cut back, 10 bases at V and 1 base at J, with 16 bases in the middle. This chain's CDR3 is CANIPWTGNTEAFF. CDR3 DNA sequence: TGTGCCAACATCCCATGGACGGGGAACACTGAAGCTTTCTTT.

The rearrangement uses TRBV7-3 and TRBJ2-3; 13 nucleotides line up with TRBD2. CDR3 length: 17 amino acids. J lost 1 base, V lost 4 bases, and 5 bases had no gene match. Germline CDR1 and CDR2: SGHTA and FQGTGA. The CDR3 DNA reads TGTGCCAGCAGCTCAGGACTAGCGGGAGTTGGCACAGATACGCAGTATTTT. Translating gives CASSSGLAGVGTDTQYF.

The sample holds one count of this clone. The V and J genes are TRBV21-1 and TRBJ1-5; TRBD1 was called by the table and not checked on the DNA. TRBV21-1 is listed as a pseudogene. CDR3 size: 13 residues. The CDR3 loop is CARTGPYNQPQHF. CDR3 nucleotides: TGTGCCAGGACAGGGCCCTACAATCAGCCCCAGCATTTT.

The CDR3, as DNA: TGTGCCAGCAGCACTACCGGGACATTGCGCTCTGGGGCCAACGTCCTGACTTTC. Its translation is CASSTTGTLRSGANVLTF. The chain has TRBV7-2 and TRBJ2-6, with D tentatively TRBD1 (6 bases). Germline V lookup: CDR1 SGHTA, CDR2 FQGNSA. The CDR3 spans 18 residues. Trimming removed 5 bases at V and 0 bases at J, with 17 bases between.

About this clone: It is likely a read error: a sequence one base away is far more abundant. As DNA, the CDR3 is TGCGCCAGCAGCCAAGGCTACTCATTGCTGCTTTCCTACGAGCAGTACTTC. This gives the protein CASSQGYSLLLSYEQYF. The chain is built from TRBV4-1 and TRBJ2-7; no reliable D call. Germline lookup yields CDR1 MGHRA and CDR2 YSYEKL. The CDR3 totals 17 residues. The V gene lost 1 base and the J gene lost 1 base, with 17 bases spanning the gap.

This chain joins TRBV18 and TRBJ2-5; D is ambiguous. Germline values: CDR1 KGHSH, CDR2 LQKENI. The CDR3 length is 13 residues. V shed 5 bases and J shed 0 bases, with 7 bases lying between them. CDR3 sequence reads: CASSVGYQETQYF. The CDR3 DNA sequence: TGTGCCAGCTCAGTCGGGTACCAAGAGACCCAGTACTTC.

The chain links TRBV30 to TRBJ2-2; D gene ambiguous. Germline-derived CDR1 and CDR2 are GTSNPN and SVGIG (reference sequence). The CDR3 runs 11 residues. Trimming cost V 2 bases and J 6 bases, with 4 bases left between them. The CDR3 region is CAWSLAGELFF. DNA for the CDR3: TGTGCCTGGAGTCTAGCCGGGGAGCTGTTTTTT.

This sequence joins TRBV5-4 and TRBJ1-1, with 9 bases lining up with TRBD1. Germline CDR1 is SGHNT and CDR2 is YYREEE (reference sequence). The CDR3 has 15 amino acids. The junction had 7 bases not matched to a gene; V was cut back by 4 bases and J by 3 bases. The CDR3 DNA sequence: TGTGCCAGCAGCCAGCCGGACAGGGGAGACACTGAAGCTTTCTTT. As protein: CASSQPDRGDTEAFF.

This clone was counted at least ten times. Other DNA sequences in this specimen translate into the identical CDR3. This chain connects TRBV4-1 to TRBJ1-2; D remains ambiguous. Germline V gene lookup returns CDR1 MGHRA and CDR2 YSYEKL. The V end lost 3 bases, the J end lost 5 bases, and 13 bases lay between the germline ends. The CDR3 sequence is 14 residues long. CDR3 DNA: TGCGCCAGCAGCCATCTACCGGATCGGTATGGCTACACCTTC. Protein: CASSHLPDRYGYTF.

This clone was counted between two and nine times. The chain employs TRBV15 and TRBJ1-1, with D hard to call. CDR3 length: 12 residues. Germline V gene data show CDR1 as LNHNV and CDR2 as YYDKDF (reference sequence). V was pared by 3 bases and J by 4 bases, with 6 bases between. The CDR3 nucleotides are TGTGCCACCAGCAGGGTGGTCACTGAAGCTTTCTTT. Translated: CATSRVVTEAFF.

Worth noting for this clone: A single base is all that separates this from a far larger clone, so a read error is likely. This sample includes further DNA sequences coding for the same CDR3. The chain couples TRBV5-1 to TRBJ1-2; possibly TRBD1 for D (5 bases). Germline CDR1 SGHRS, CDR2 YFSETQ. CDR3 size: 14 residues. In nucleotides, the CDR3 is TGCGCCAGTAGCTTCGGGGGAAGTAGCTATGGCTACACCTTC. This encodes CASSFGGSSYGYTF.

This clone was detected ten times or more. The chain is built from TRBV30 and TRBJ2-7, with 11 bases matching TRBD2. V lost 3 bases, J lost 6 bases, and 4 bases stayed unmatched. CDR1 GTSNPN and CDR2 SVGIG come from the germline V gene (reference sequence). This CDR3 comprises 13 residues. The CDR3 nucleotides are TGTGCCTGGAGCCCCGGACTAGCGGGCGAGCAGTACTTC. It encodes CAWSPGLAGEQYF.